This T cell receptor beta chain was documented in a study of blood T cell repertoires in COVID-19. At the level of the study: Acute and convalescent COVID-19 specimens originated in the United States, Italy and Spain. Sample material is recorded as cDNA or gDNA derived from T cells, B-cell-depleted T cells, or PBMCs.

Authors' data handling: Amplification of reference gene primers provided the estimated nucleated cell counts. Assay: immunoSEQ multiplex PCR; the TCRdb copy retains only in-frame clones and omits some. That table furnishes V, J and clone size, whereas the DNA furnished D and trimming. Of 210,000 or so clones listed, around nine tenths are singletons. CDR3 length: 13 amino acids. The V segment lost 6 bases and the J segment 2 bases; nucleotides outside the gene matches: 3. This clone was recorded a few times. The sequenced sample consisted of peripheral blood. The chain links TRBV12-3 or TRBV12-4 to TRBJ2-5, with 7 bases matching TRBD2. This TCR derives from a woman between 18 and 29 years old who had recovered from COVID-19. CDR3 region: CASSAGLQETQYF. The CDR3 nucleotides are TGTGCCAGCAGCGCGGGACTACAAGAGACCCAGTACTTC.